This entry concerns a single T cell receptor beta chain. Its antigen has not been determined. No base quality information exists; no much larger clone differs at one position. The CDR3 regions of human TCRbeta chains were analyzed by immunosequencing. As for the original processing: Repertoire TCRs were checked for matches against a reference library of SARS-CoV-2-specific TCRs that had been generated using the MIRA antigen-specificity platform. Breadth meant the fraction of unique TCRs that were SARS-CoV-2-associated, whereas depth meant the fraction of total T cells that were SARS-CoV-2-associated. Using the MIRA data, each spike-specific TCR was assigned both to the spike region to which the TCR was reactive and to a CD4 or CD8 class. Log10-transformed breadth and depth values were compared by one-way ANOVA with Sidak's multiple comparisons tests. Here the immuneACCESS table is served through TCRdb, limited to in-frame sequences with V and J called. Missing clones are a known gap in these copies; in checked studies unresolved V genes cover under half, and the rest lacks a known reason. V, J and clone size reflect that table, while D and trimming were determined from the DNA. The sample has 150,000 to 180,000 clones on record, about 88% of them singletons. The ten most abundant clones make up approximately 6.6% of the sample.

This sample was included in a study of T cell responses to AZD1222 COVID-19 vaccine (dated by TCRdb to the early 2020s). General notes on the study: A total of just over 230 trial participants underwent TCR sequencing, of whom 200 to 220 had received two doses of AZD1222 and around 26 had received two doses of the MenACWY control vaccine. Trial participants were enrolled by age into subgroups of 18-55, 56-69 and 70-plus years, and around 140, 26 and 57 TCR-sequenced participants, respectively, were included in these subgroups.

In the paper's terms, the time point label means: sample from adult after SARS-CoV-2 infection, after symptom onset. A couple of convalescent COVID-19 patients, sampled after symptom onset from adults with prior SARS-CoV-2 infection, were also TCR-sequenced for comparison. Here is what the overall study found, with its caveats: After two AZD1222 doses, both the breadth and the depth of spike-specific TCRs were significantly higher than at day 0 and than in MenACWY recipients. CD4 TCRs associated with the vaccine covered the entire spike protein, and the dominant responses were in regions 160-218 and 743-854. Participants were mostly white British and included more females than males, and it was suggested by the authors that clonal diversity may have been underestimated. Reportedly, almost half of the unique spike-specific TCRs recognized epitopes lying outside the regions that are mutated in the B.1.351 and B.1.1.7 variants. Because no day 14 peak-response samples were available, the repertoires could be characterized only after the peak T cell response. The 56-69-year group was small, and its depth increase did not reach significance, likely because of low power. Conclusions about previously exposed vaccinees are limited because only six or seven AZD1222 recipients were SARS-CoV-2 seropositive at baseline.

CDR1 and CDR2 are read off the germline V gene as SGHTA and FQGNSA. V loses 1 base, J loses 4 bases, and the germline ends lie 16 bases apart. The CDR3, from cysteine to phenylalanine, totals 16 residues. CDR3 DNA is the only sequence kept; it has 48 bases, read in frame from the first base. The chain is assembled from TRBV7-2 and TRBJ2-5; TRBD2 could be the D gene, as 7 bases match. Here the sequenced sample was peripheral blood, taken after recovery from COVID-19. The clonotype originates from an adult who had recovered from COVID-19. The nucleotide sequence reads TGTGCCAGCAGCTTAGAGGGGAGGGGGATAGGAGAGACCCAGTACTTC. Its amino acids are CASSLEGRGIGETQYF.